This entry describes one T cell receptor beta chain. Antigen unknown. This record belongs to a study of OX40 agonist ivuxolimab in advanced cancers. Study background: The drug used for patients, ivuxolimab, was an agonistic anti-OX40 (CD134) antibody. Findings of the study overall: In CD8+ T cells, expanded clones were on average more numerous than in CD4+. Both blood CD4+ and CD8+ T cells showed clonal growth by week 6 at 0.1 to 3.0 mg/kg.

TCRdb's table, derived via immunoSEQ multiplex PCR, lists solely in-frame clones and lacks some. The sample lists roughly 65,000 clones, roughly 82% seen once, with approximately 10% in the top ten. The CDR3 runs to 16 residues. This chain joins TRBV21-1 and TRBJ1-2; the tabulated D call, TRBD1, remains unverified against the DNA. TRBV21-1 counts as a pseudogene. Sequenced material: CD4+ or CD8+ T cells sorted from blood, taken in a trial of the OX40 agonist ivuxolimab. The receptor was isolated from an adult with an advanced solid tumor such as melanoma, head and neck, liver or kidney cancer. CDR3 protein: CASSKVSRDTNYGYTF. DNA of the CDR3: TGTGCCAGCAGCAAAGTCAGCAGGGACACAAACTATGGCTACACCTTC.